Listed below are T cell receptor beta chains from one sample, sequenced in a study of blood T cell repertoires in COVID-19. The repertoire was sequenced with immunoSEQ multiplex PCR; TCRdb's copy has only in-frame clones and lacks some. This table holds approximately 190,000 clones, about 81% found once. The specimen was peripheral blood. Receptors were obtained from an older woman with COVID-19, enrolled during active disease. Each CDR3 is given with its conserved first and last residue.

TRBV10-3	TRBJ2-1	CAGKGDGGSPQAYNEQFF
TRBV19	TRBJ1-1	CASSMLAGRKNTEAFF
TRBV11-2	TRBJ1-4	CASSLGRTGRSNEKLFF
TRBV4-3	TRBJ2-1	CASSQAAGSYNEQFF
TRBV3-1/TRBV3-2	TRBJ2-6	CASSQDGTGANVLTF
TRBV4-1	TRBJ1-5	CASSQDGIGGVNQPQHF
TRBV19	TRBJ2-2	CASSPQTGATGELFF
TRBV27	TRBJ2-7	CASSLGRGQGSFEQYF
TRBV20-1	TRBJ1-4	CSARAFEKLFF
TRBV3-1/TRBV3-2	TRBJ2-5	CASSPRGQETQYF
TRBV5-1	TRBJ1-2	CASSLGDTGGRYGYTF
TRBV28	TRBJ2-3	CASSPVWGGTDTQYF
TRBV7-9	TRBJ2-3	CASSLGGLAGADTQYF
TRBV6-5	TRBJ2-1	CASSYGTRPYNEQFF
TRBV4-3	TRBJ2-1	CASSPRALQGGYNEQFF
TRBV28	TRBJ2-1	CASSSRTRGSYNEQFF
TRBV5-8	TRBJ1-2	CASSQYSAGRSNYGYTF
TRBV6-1	TRBJ2-7	CASSEGHLYEQYF
TRBV4-2	TRBJ1-2	CASSHSGGGTNYGYTF
TRBV6-5	TRBJ1-5	CASSTGTGAAPQHF
TRBV3-1/TRBV3-2	TRBJ1-2	CASRRSGQNYGYTF